The 9 T cell receptor beta chains reported below all come from one sample, sequenced in a study of blood T cell repertoires in COVID-19. Assay used: immunoSEQ multiplex PCR; TCRdb lists only in-frame clones, some missing. The data show 400,000 or so clones, around 91% seen once. The specimen sequenced was peripheral blood. Receptor source: a middle-aged woman with COVID-19, enrolled during active disease.

The genes are TRBV5-4 and TRBJ1-5; D remains ambiguous. The length of the CDR3 is 17 residues. V gave up 2 bases and J gave up 3 bases, with 18 bases separating them. CDR1 and CDR2 (germline): SGHNT, YYREEE (reference sequence). CDR3 sequence: CASSFPAAVSLNQPQHF. For the CDR3, the DNA is TGTGCCAGCAGCTTTCCCGCAGCGGTGTCACTCAATCAGCCCCAGCATTTT.

The chain has TRBV5-1 and TRBJ2-6; D not certain. From germline, CDR1 is SGHRS and CDR2 YFSETQ. Deletions cut 0 bases from V and 0 bases from J, with 10 bases between. This CDR3 contains 17 residues. This CDR3 is CASSLASVGSGANVLTF. The CDR3 DNA reads TGCGCCAGCAGCTTGGCCAGCGTAGGCTCTGGGGCCAACGTCCTGACTTTC.

The V call is TRBV7-9, the J call TRBJ1-1, with D uncertain. Trimming removed 0 bases at V and 5 bases at J, with 13 bases between. The CDR3 is 15 amino acids. Per the germline V gene, CDR1 is SEHNR and CDR2 is FQNEAQ (reference sequence). The chain's CDR3 is CASSLAYGEGTEAFF. The CDR3, as DNA: TGTGCCAGCAGCTTAGCGTATGGGGAGGGAACTGAAGCTTTCTTT.

The chain uses TRBV6-2 or TRBV6-3 and TRBJ1-4; 7 bases are a match to TRBD1. V was clipped by 2 bases and J by 8 bases; unmatched bases: 5. The CDR3 runs 14 residues. The V gene's germline CDR1 is MNHEY and CDR2 SVGEGT. The CDR3 nucleotides read TGTGCCAGCAGTTACAGACAGGGACCCGAAAAACTGTTTTTT. Its translation is CASSYRQGPEKLFF.

The chain couples TRBV9 to TRBJ1-1, with 7 bases lining up with TRBD1. V trimming: 3 bases; J trimming: 3 bases; junction bases outside the gene matches: 8. Germline CDR1 and CDR2: SGDLS and YYNGEE. The length of the CDR3 is 15 residues. CDR3 sequence reads: CASSALTGTDTEAFF. The CDR3 bases are TGTGCCAGCAGCGCCCTGACAGGGACCGACACTGAAGCTTTCTTT.

Concerning this clone: In the same sample, other DNA sequences code for this CDR3. The V call is TRBV5-1, the J call TRBJ2-7, with 15 bases lining up with TRBD2. This CDR3 region has 16 residues. Germline CDR1 is SGHRS and CDR2 is YFSETQ. Unmatched junction bases numbered 4, after V lost 2 bases and J lost 4 bases. DNA of the CDR3: TGCGCCAGCAGCTTAGGACTAGCGGGAGGGTTGTACGAGCAGTACTTC. Amino acid sequence: CASSLGLAGGLYEQYF. Full variable domain (missing parts from reference TRBV5-1 and TRBJ2-7): KAGVTQTPRYLIKTRGQQVTLSCSPISGHRSVSWYQQTPGQGLQFLFEYFSETQRNKGNFPGRFSGRQFSNSRSEMNVSTLELGDSALYLCASSLGLAGGLYEQYFGPGTRLTVT.

This chain links TRBV7-9 with TRBJ1-1, with D perhaps matching TRBD1 (6 bases). V gave up 5 bases and J gave up 4 bases, with 14 bases separating them. CDR3 length equals 14 residues. The germline gives CDR1 SEHNR, CDR2 FQNEAQ (reference sequence). The CDR3 here is CASSIRGVITEAFF. The CDR3 region has the DNA TGTGCCAGCAGCATCAGGGGTGTAATCACTGAAGCTTTCTTT.

The rearrangement joins TRBV9 to TRBJ1-6; maybe TRBD1 (5 bases). Germline CDR1 is SGDLS and CDR2 is YYNGEE. The CDR3 sequence is 16 residues long. Between the trimmed V and J ends, which lost 0 bases and 7 bases, there was a span of 14 bases. The CDR3: CASSVAQGTGNSPLHF. The CDR3 nucleotides are TGTGCCAGCAGCGTAGCTCAGGGAACGGGCAATTCACCCCTCCACTTT.

The chain joins TRBV6-5 to TRBJ1-6; 9 nucleotides align to TRBD1. Germline values: CDR1 MNHEY, CDR2 SVGAGI. The CDR3 extends over 16 amino acids. Trimming removed 4 bases from V and 8 bases from J; junction bases left unmatched: 9. CDR3 DNA: TGTGCCAGCAGTTCCCCCCCGGGACAGGGCCATTCACCCCTCCACTTT. Encoded protein: CASSSPPGQGHSPLHF.